This T cell receptor (beta chain) comes out of a study of cytomegalovirus exposure and HLA in healthy donors (TCRdb year 2017). For context, the study as a whole: According to an earlier analysis of 587 of the donors, 150 million to 200 million T cells yielded 100 million or so unique TCR beta sequences and approximately 300 Gb of sequence data. About 280 gigabases of sequencing data and around 88 million unique TCR sequences made up an early release that covered approximately 620 HLA-typed donors. Among the roughly 380 genotyped donors, roughly 80% belonged to the genetic ancestry cluster associated with self-reported Caucasian donors. The study was designed to test whether signatures of past pathogen exposure could be identified by cataloging public T cell receptors. The T cell repertoires of about 700 subjects were profiled by immunosequencing and related to cytomegalovirus serostatus. Besides the first cohort of around 670 subjects, a separate validation cohort made up of about 120 different subjects was used. The study combined high-throughput TCR immunosequencing, statistical association of individual TCRs with disease status, and machine learning to predict cytomegalovirus infection status. A later analysis re-analyzed previously published TCR beta repertoires from roughly 630 donors and added high-resolution HLA genotyping to study TCR occurrence patterns. The later analysis used no new phenotypic data to find candidate immune exposures, relying instead on TCR beta sequences and their occurrence across donors. An earlier analysis of 587 of the donors used high-throughput TCR beta sequencing to judge whether each TCR beta V gene segment behaved as functional or pseudogenic. Alongside the repertoire data, information on donor age, sex, ethnicity and CMV serostatus was compiled. A later genetic analysis used genome-wide SNP genotypes for about 60% of the roughly 700 donors, treating that subset as a discovery cohort. Every discovery cohort repertoire had been produced on one sequencing platform. HLA typing included class I and class II loci at four-digit resolution. The number of typed donors differed by locus: about 629-640 for A, B, C, DRB1 and DQB1; roughly 510 for DQA1; about 600 for DPA1; and roughly 450 for DPB1. Several DR-DQ haplotypes were treated as single units for association and clustering because of strong linkage in the cohort. Across under 500 genotyped donors of the cohort, an average of about 220,000 unique TCR beta nucleotide sequences per donor were sequenced, and about a sixth of those sequences were non-productive. General findings and caveats noted by the study authors: In an earlier analysis of about 540 of the donors, most TCR beta V segments were observed in productive rearrangements about 87% or about 30% of the time, broadly matching IMGT annotations. When HLA alleles, especially DR and DQ, strongly co-occurred, attributing TCR associations to individual alleles was difficult. A later genetic analysis associated a missense DCLRE1C variant with V-gene and J-gene trimming of TCR beta chains, and an independent cohort replicated the association. In a later analysis, HLA-associated TCR beta chains showed more clonal expansion and lower generation probabilities than non-associated chains that were equally common. The study listed around 160 TCR beta chains as associated with cytomegalovirus. In a later analysis, about 16,000 TCR beta sequences were associated with specific HLA alleles at a false discovery rate of 0.05. In both the original and validation cohorts, the classifier was reported to diagnose cytomegalovirus status with high specificity and sensitivity. The earlier analysis of fewer than 750 of the donors excluded roughly 17 rarely observed V segments, including chromosome 9 orphons, because counts were too low. In vitro tests confirmed that a few of the cytomegalovirus-associated TCR beta chains recognize cytomegalovirus antigens. Because some donors lacked HLA typing at each locus, the association tests relied only on the typed subset. According to a later analysis, parvovirus B19, influenza, CMV and Epstein-Barr virus appeared linked to several top co-occurrence clusters. Most TCR sequences were observed very rarely across donors, whereas some public TCRs were present in many individuals. A group of highly shared sequence variants was considered likely to be a technical artifact of the sequencing pipeline. Compared with the 666-donor mean, donors in an Asian-associated ancestry cluster had fewer N-insertions in productive TCRs, according to a later genetic analysis. Linkage disequilibrium might explain the correlated functional status among segregating V segments, but an unknown experimental factor could not be ruled out. Sequencing depth was assumed to be roughly uniform across donors in the presence/absence analyses, though that assumption may not hold. The authors suggested that the approach could potentially be generalized to other disease states and immunological phenotypes. A further reported finding was that TCR beta sequences accurately predicted the HLA-A and HLA-B alleles for most subjects in the first cohort. In this cohort, only TCR beta chains were sequenced, and detectable features were limited by the absence of alpha or paired-chain data. Immune exposure information for the cohort was limited to CMV serostatus. According to a later analysis, TCR association rates differed among HLA loci, with DRB1 alleles showing the most associated TCRs and HLA-C alleles showing the fewest. Because the 87-base-pair reads could not distinguish some IMGT-functional V segments, including TRBV6-2 and TRBV6-3, those segments were excluded. In a later analysis, most CMV-associated TCR beta chains were found to appear HLA-restricted, with HLA associations seemingly driven largely by CMV exposure.

Library creation used the immunoSEQ multiplex PCR assay. The multiplex PCR relied on a mix of 60 forward primers for TCR Vbeta segments and 13 reverse primers for TCR Jbeta segments. The CDR3 region of rearranged TCR beta genes was amplified from genomic DNA with a multiplex PCR assay. The amplified TCR beta libraries were sequenced on the Illumina HiSeq System as 87-base-pair reads. The authors processed their data as follows. A later analysis tallied roughly 76 million unique TCR beta chains across the 660 or so repertoires, and about 10 million of those chains were shared by two or more donors. A nearest-neighbor algorithm error-corrected the raw reads and collapsed the reads into unique sequences, merging closely related sequences to remove PCR and sequencing errors. CDR3 sequences were aligned to IMGT reference sequences to assign V, D and J gene segments. Each retained sequence needed at least a six-nucleotide match to both a V gene segment and a J gene segment. Rearrangements were called productive when the CDR3 lacked stop codons and stayed in frame with V and J; all others were non-productive. CDR3 was defined by IMGT convention, running from the second conserved V-encoded cysteine to the conserved J-encoded phenylalanine. Sequences without an unambiguous match to a single V gene segment were excluded from the earlier analysis of several hundred of the donors. An earlier analysis of several hundred of the donors called V segments functional above 56.7% productive rearrangements and segregating when the between-donor standard deviation exceeded 5%. A statistical classification framework was built for diagnosing cytomegalovirus status from the catalog of TCR beta chain sequences. V and J gene assignment, in a later analysis, came from comparing TCR nucleotide sequences with IMGT/GENE-DB human TR gene sequences. In a later analysis, CDR3 sequences and most-parsimonious VDJ recombination scenarios were assigned using the TCRdist pipeline. A later analysis defined each TCR beta chain by its CDR3 amino acid sequence plus V-gene family, and excluded reads lacking a unique V-gene family. A later analysis removed several hundred highly shared, low-generation-probability nucleotide sequences to deal with suspected cross-contamination and a sequencing artifact. For each public chain, a later analysis derived a clonal expansion index from normalized ranks of inferred template counts within each repertoire. A later analysis computed generation probabilities with a VDJ recombination model fitted to out-of-frame rearrangements, and checked the results against IGoR. Hypergeometric tests were used in a later analysis to score TCR-TCR, TCR-HLA and TCR-CMV co-occurrence, with a repertoire-size bias correction applied to the TCR pairs. A later analysis estimated false discovery rates by permuting HLA or CMV assignments 20 times. In a later analysis, co-occurring TCRs were grouped using DBSCAN, and TCRdist sequence similarity was added for clustering within HLA-allele-positive subsets. Repertoires with fewer than 30,000 or more than 120,000 public chains, plus five repertoires with anomalous nucleotide sharing, were excluded from co-occurrence clustering. The table was pulled from immuneACCESS by TCRdb, which kept in-frame rearrangements only. Such tables lose some clones; where checked, under half of the loss comes from unresolved V genes, and the rest has no known cause. V and J calls and clone size come straight from that table; D and trimming were deduced from the DNA. For this sample the table gives about 140,000 clones, of which approximately 82% were detected only once. Jointly, the top ten make up approximately 1.9% of the sample.

From the cysteine through the phenylalanine, the CDR3 covers 16 amino acids. Only the CDR3 part of the read is kept: 48 bases, read in frame from the first base. Sequences PRHDT (CDR1) and FYEKMQ (CDR2) are obtained from the germline V gene (reference sequence). The junction shows trimming of 4 bases on V and 8 bases on J, and the gene matches do not reach 14 bases of it. This clone was observed a handful of times. Its cognate antigen has yet to be identified. Base qualities were left out, and no much larger clone turns up one base away. The cohort was made up of about 670 healthy bone marrow donors. At the time of sampling, all cohort members were nominally healthy, though unrecorded immune exposures were likely present. The donor was CMV seronegative and was included in the group of several hundred seronegative cohort members. A peripheral blood sample was collected from each donor, and TCR beta sequencing was performed on peripheral blood mononuclear cells. Genomic DNA extraction from the blood cell samples was performed with the Qiagen DNeasy Blood Extraction Kit.

This clonotype was sampled from a woman aged 40-49 years in good health and CMV-seronegative. The specimen was PBMCs. This chain joins TRBV13 to TRBJ2-1, with TRBD1 identical over 7 junction bases. The nucleotide sequence is given as TGTGCCAGCAGCTCCCCGGACAGGATTATCTTTGATGAGCAGTTCTTC. Translated, it gives CASSSPDRIIFDEQFF.